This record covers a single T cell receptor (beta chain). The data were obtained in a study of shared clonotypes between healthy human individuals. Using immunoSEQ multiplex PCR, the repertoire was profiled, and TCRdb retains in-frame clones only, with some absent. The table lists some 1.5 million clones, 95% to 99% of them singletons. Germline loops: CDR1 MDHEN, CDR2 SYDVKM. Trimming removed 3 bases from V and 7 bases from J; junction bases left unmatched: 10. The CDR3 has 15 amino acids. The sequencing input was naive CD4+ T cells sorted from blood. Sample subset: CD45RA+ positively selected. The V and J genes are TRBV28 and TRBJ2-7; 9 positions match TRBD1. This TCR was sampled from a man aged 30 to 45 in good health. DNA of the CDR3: TGTGCCAGCAGTTTGGCTGGGACAGGGACTAAAGAGCAGTACTTC. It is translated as CASSLAGTGTKEQYF. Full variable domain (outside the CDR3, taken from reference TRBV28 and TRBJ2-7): DVKVTQSSRYLVKRTGEKVFLECVQDMDHENMFWYRQDPGLGLRLIYFSYDVKMKEKGDIPEGYSVSREKKERFSLILESASTNQTSMYLCASSLAGTGTKEQYFGPGTRLTVT.